These 21 T cell receptor beta chains share one sample of origin, sequenced in a study of shared T cell receptors in the human thymus. Only in-frame clones appear in the TCRdb table, and some are missing; sequencing was by immunoSEQ multiplex PCR. Counted here are just under 550,000 clones, approximately 80% occurring once; the ten biggest clones make up about 0.012%. The same sample was also used in a study of human thymus T cells.

Source material: thymocytes. The receptors come from a boy in the first two years of life with a congenital heart defect.

This rearrangement joins TRBV19 to TRBJ2-1; 10 positions match TRBD2. V was pared by 4 bases and J by 8 bases, with 17 bases of the junction left unmatched. In germline, CDR1 is LNHDA, CDR2 SQIVND (reference sequence). This CDR3 is built from 18 residues. CDR3 nucleotides: TGTGCCAGTAGTACTAGGGGGCGACCAGCGGGAGGGCCGGATGAGCAGTTCTTC. It encodes CASSTRGRPAGGPDEQFF.

This clone was seen a single time. This chain links TRBV15 with TRBJ2-1, with a weak D call TRBD2 (5 bases). CDR3 length: 17 residues. Trimming shortened V by 0 bases and J by 0 bases, and 12 bases separated the two germline ends. Germline V gene data show CDR1 as LNHNV and CDR2 as YYDKDF (reference sequence). The CDR3 nucleotides read TGTGCCACCAGCAGAGATGTGGCTGGGAGCTCCTACAATGAGCAGTTCTTC. This gives the protein CATSRDVAGSSYNEQFF. Filled out from reference TRBV15 and TRBJ2-1, the complete variable domain reads DAMVIQNPRYQVTQFGKPVTLSCSQTLNHNVMYWYQQKSSQAPKLLFHYYDKDFNNEADTPDNFQSRRPNTSFCFLDIRSPGLGDTAMYLCATSRDVAGSSYNEQFFGPGTRLTVL.

The gene calls are TRBV23-1 and TRBJ1-3; TRBD1 agrees at 8 bases. TRBV23-1 is treated as an ORF (open reading frame) with a function not yet certain. The CDR3 has 14 residues. V lost 9 bases, J lost 0 bases, and 4 bases stayed unmatched. The CDR3 region is CARGQVLSGNTIYF. Here the CDR3 DNA reads TGCGCCAGGGGACAGGTACTCTCTGGAAACACCATATATTTT.

This rearrangement joins TRBV5-6 to TRBJ2-3; 9 bases match TRBD1. The CDR3 spans 15 residues. CDR1 is SGHDT and CDR2 is YYEEEE in the germline V gene. V shed 4 bases, J shed 2 bases, and the junction held 5 bases outside the gene matches. The DNA for the CDR3 is TGTGCCAGCAGCGCGACAGGGGGACCCACAGATACGCAGTATTTT. Residues: CASSATGGPTDTQYF.

V and J are TRBV27 and TRBJ2-3; tentatively, D is TRBD2 (6 bases). The CDR3 length is 15 residues. Germline CDR1 and CDR2: MNHEY and SMNVEV (reference sequence). V shed 4 bases and J shed 4 bases, with 15 bases lying between them. DNA of the CDR3: TGTGCCAGCAGTTGCAAGGAAGGCGGGGCAGATACGCAGTATTTT. Translating it yields CASSCKEGGADTQYF.

This clone was detected only a few times. The rearrangement links TRBV19 to TRBJ2-5, with TRBD2 as a possible D gene (6 bases). The CDR3 runs to 15 residues. Germline lookup yields CDR1 LNHDA and CDR2 SQIVND (reference sequence). V lost 3 bases, J lost 4 bases, and 15 bases lay in between. CDR3 loop: CASSMVTRIGETQYF. The CDR3 DNA reads TGTGCCAGTAGTATGGTGACTAGGATAGGAGAGACCCAGTACTTC.

The CDR3 nucleotides read TGTGCCAGCAGTTTATCCGTACAGGGGGATTTACTATTCTACGAGCAGTACTTC. Translation: CASSLSVQGDLLFYEQYF. The V and J genes are TRBV27 and TRBJ2-7; 8 bases are shared with TRBD1. CDR1 and CDR2 (germline): MNHEY, SMNVEV (reference sequence). V gave up 0 bases and J gave up 3 bases; unmatched junction bases: 13. The CDR3 sequence is 18 residues long.

The chain combines TRBV5-6 with TRBJ2-1; 10 nucleotides line up with TRBD2. The CDR3 extends over 17 amino acids. Germline lookup yields CDR1 SGHDT and CDR2 YYEEEE. V gave up 3 bases and J gave up 3 bases; unmatched junction bases: 9. The CDR3 is CASSSAASGSFYNEQFF. CDR3 coding DNA: TGTGCCAGCAGCTCCGCCGCTAGCGGGAGTTTCTACAATGAGCAGTTCTTC.

This chain joins TRBV9 and TRBJ1-2; D call uncertain. Trimming stripped 4 bases from V and 6 bases from J, with 16 bases between. CDR3 length: 14 amino acids. Per the germline V gene, CDR1 is SGDLS and CDR2 is YYNGEE. This CDR3 is CASSPYSHFDGYTF. The DNA for the CDR3 is TGTGCCAGCAGCCCCTATAGTCATTTTGATGGCTACACCTTC.

Only one count was recorded for this clone. This chain uses TRBV27 with TRBJ2-7; D may be TRBD1 (5 bases). The CDR3 spans 14 residues. Between the trimmed V and J ends, which lost 2 bases and 2 bases, there was a span of 10 bases. Germline V gives CDR1 MNHEY, CDR2 SMNVEV (reference sequence). CDR3 sequence: CASSLGRAPYEQYF. CDR3 nucleotide sequence: TGTGCCAGCAGTTTAGGCAGGGCCCCCTACGAGCAGTACTTC.

This chain joins TRBV30 and TRBJ2-1; perhaps TRBD2 as D (6 bases). This CDR3 is built from 16 residues. V was trimmed by 3 bases and J by 1 base, leaving 16 bases between them. CDR1 and CDR2 (germline): GTSNPN, SVGIG (reference sequence). CDR3 region: CAWRLGTLLSYNEQFF. DNA of the CDR3: TGTGCCTGGAGGCTCGGGACTTTACTTTCCTACAATGAGCAGTTCTTC.

The V gene is TRBV10-1, the J gene TRBJ2-7; the D gene is possibly TRBD2 (6 bases). Germline V lookup: CDR1 WNHNN, CDR2 SYGVQD (reference sequence). CDR3 length equals 15 residues. V was clipped by 1 base and J by 4 bases, with 14 bases between them. The CDR3 here is CASSEFPGVEYEQYF. Written as DNA, the CDR3 is TGCGCCAGCAGTGAGTTCCCGGGGGTCGAGTACGAGCAGTACTTC.

The chain is built from TRBV14 and TRBJ2-7; D call uncertain. The CDR3 contains 12 residues. V lost 3 bases, J lost 6 bases, and 9 bases lay in between. Germline V lookup: CDR1 SGHDN, CDR2 FVKESK. In DNA, the CDR3 is TGTGCCAGCAGCCATCCTAGAGGCGAGCAGTACTTC. This sequence encodes CASSHPRGEQYF.

The chain is built from TRBV6-1 and TRBJ2-7; the D gene is possibly TRBD1 (6 bases). V gave up 5 bases and J gave up 2 bases, with 16 bases separating them. The CDR3 is made up of 15 amino acids. Germline V gene lookup returns CDR1 MNHNS and CDR2 SASEGT. DNA of the CDR3: TGTGCCAGCAGTCCACAGGGCCAGATTCCCTACGAGCAGTACTTC. This sequence encodes CASSPQGQIPYEQYF.

In nucleotides, the CDR3 is TGTGCCAGCAGCCCGAGACAGGGCTACGAGCAGTACTTC. Translated, it gives CASSPRQGYEQYF. V is TRBV11-3 and J is TRBJ2-7, with 7 positions matching TRBD1. The trim removed 5 bases at V and 3 bases at J, leaving 4 bases unmatched. The CDR3 loop spans 13 amino acids. The germline V gene encodes CDR1 SGHNT and CDR2 YENEEA.

The chain couples TRBV27 to TRBJ2-3; TRBD2 is a possible D gene (5 bases). The CDR3 sequence is 19 residues long. Looked up from germline, CDR1 is MNHEY and CDR2 is SMNVEV (reference sequence). Trimming left V 6 bases short and J 6 bases short, with 31 bases between. The DNA for the CDR3 is TGTGCCAGCAGCCCAGGAGACCAGCGAATGGCAGCGGAAGGGGATACGCAGTATTTT. Its translation is CASSPGDQRMAAEGDTQYF.

The rearrangement joins TRBV11-2 to TRBJ1-2; D is undetermined. V was cut by 1 base and J by 3 bases, with 18 bases left in between. Looked up from germline, CDR1 is SGHAT and CDR2 is FQNNGV. The CDR3 is 17 residues long. Here the CDR3 reads CASSLGAPSVSYYGYTF. The CDR3 DNA reads as TGTGCCAGCAGCTTAGGAGCCCCCTCGGTTTCTTACTATGGCTACACCTTC.

This chain links TRBV5-1 with TRBJ2-1; 13 bases map to TRBD2. This CDR3 spans 19 amino acids. Germline lookup yields CDR1 SGHRS and CDR2 YFSETQ. V was pared by 7 bases and J by 4 bases, with 17 bases of the junction left unmatched. The CDR3 DNA reads TGCGCCAGCGGTTACCCCGGACGGGGGACTAGCGGGATTTACAATGAGCAGTTCTTC. It codes for CASGYPGRGTSGIYNEQFF. Supplemented by reference TRBV5-1 and TRBJ2-1, the full variable domain reads KAGVTQTPRYLIKTRGQQVTLSCSPISGHRSVSWYQQTPGQGLQFLFEYFSETQRNKGNFPGRFSGRQFSNSRSEMNVSTLELGDSALYLCASGYPGRGTSGIYNEQFFGPGTRLTVL.

This clone has only one observation. CDR3 DNA sequence: TGTGCTAGTGGTTCGGGACAGGCCTTCTATGGCTACACCTTC. Translating gives CASGSGQAFYGYTF. The rearrangement uses TRBV12-5 and TRBJ1-2; 8 bases agree with TRBD1. V was pared by 4 bases and J by 4 bases, with 5 bases of the junction left unmatched. The germline V gene encodes CDR1 LGHNT and CDR2 FRNRAP. The CDR3 contains 14 residues.

The chain employs TRBV29-1 and TRBJ2-3; perhaps TRBD1 as D (5 bases). V was shortened by 5 bases and J by 0 bases, with 21 bases between the two germline ends. The germline V gene encodes CDR1 SQVTM and CDR2 ANQGSEA. This CDR3 is 17 amino acids long. The CDR3 reads CSVKTPYRLTSTDTQYF. The DNA for the CDR3 is TGCAGCGTTAAAACCCCCTACAGGTTAACTAGCACAGATACGCAGTATTTT.

The J gene is TRBJ1-5, the V gene TRBV7-6; no reliable D call. Trimming removed 4 bases from V and 2 bases from J, with 6 bases in between. Germline V CDR1 and CDR2: SGHVS, FNYEAQ. The CDR3 is made up of 13 amino acids. The CDR3 DNA follows: TGTGCCAGCAGCTCCCATGGCAATCAGCCCCAGCATTTT. Translated: CASSSHGNQPQHF.